Each of the 27 T cell receptor beta chains below was sequenced from the same sample in a study of radiation and T cells in renal cell carcinoma. The method was immunoSEQ multiplex PCR; TCRdb's version includes in-frame clones alone and lacks a portion of them. The repertoire holds about 24,000 clones, with 55% to 70% as singletons. The treatment denotes: treatment-naive control, cytoreductive nephrectomy. Material: tumor tissue, obtained from a patient whose treatment was nephrectomy without radiotherapy. These receptors originate from a man aged 40-55 years with renal cell carcinoma.

This clone was detected a few times. This chain connects TRBV13 to TRBJ1-1; no reliable D call. V gave up 2 bases and J gave up 5 bases, with 6 bases separating them. The germline CDR1 and CDR2 sequences are PRHDT and FYEKMQ (reference sequence). The CDR3 runs 12 residues. The CDR3 region is CASSLRRTEAFF. The CDR3 coding sequence is TGTGCCAGCAGCTTACGCCGGACTGAAGCTTTCTTT.

Only a few counts were recorded for this clone. V and J are TRBV5-8 and TRBJ1-6, with D possibly being TRBD1 (6 bases). Looked up from germline, CDR1 is SGHTS and CDR2 is YDEGEE. This CDR3 has 18 residues. V lost 4 bases to trimming and J lost 0 bases, with 17 bases between them. CDR3 in amino acids: CASSARDILSSYNSPLHF. In nucleotides, the CDR3 is TGTGCCAGCAGCGCCCGGGACATACTAAGCTCCTATAATTCACCCCTCCACTTT.

There are a few counts of this clone. The J gene is TRBJ1-1, the V gene TRBV5-1, with 10 bases lining up with TRBD1. V lost 5 bases to trimming and J lost 5 bases; unmatched junction nucleotides: 9. The CDR3 sequence is 15 residues long. From germline, CDR1 is SGHRS and CDR2 YFSETQ. CDR3 DNA: TGCGCCAGCAGGAAGGTAGGACAGGGGGAAACTGAAGCTTTCTTT. Its protein product is CASRKVGQGETEAFF.

This clone was found a few times. This chain uses TRBV5-1 with TRBJ2-1, with 9 bases aligning to TRBD2. Germline loops: CDR1 SGHRS, CDR2 YFSETQ. This CDR3 has 13 amino acids. Trimming took 7 bases from V and 8 from J; bases not matched to a gene: 7. The CDR3 DNA sequence: TGCGCCAGCGGTAGCGGGAGTGGATATGAGCAGTTCTTC. Amino acid sequence: CASGSGSGYEQFF.

This clone has just a few counts. This same CDR3 is encoded by further DNA sequences in the sample. The gene calls are TRBV2 and TRBJ2-3, with TRBD1 matching 8 bases. From germline, CDR1 is SNHLY and CDR2 FYNNEI. This CDR3 spans 14 amino acids. Losses at the gene ends were 3 bases for V and 2 bases for J; bases not matched to a gene: 1. The CDR3 sequence: CASSDRGLTDTQYF. CDR3 nucleotides: TGTGCCAGCAGTGACAGGGGGCTCACAGATACGCAGTATTTT.

V usage is TRBV10-3 and J usage is TRBJ2-7, with 10 nucleotides matching TRBD1. V dropped 10 bases and J dropped 3; count of bases not matched to a gene: 15. The CDR3 totals 16 residues. The germline V gene encodes CDR1 ENHRY and CDR2 SYGVKD. The CDR3 DNA follows: TGTGCCACCGAGACAGGGGGCGCCGGCGGGGACTACGAGCAGTACGTC. Translating it yields CATETGGAGGDYEQYV.

CDR3 DNA sequence: TGTGCCACCAGCAAGGACAATCAGCCCCAGCATTTT. It is translated as CATSKDNQPQHF. The chain couples TRBV15 to TRBJ1-5, with D unresolved. From germline, CDR1 is LNHNV and CDR2 YYDKDF (reference sequence). V lost 4 bases, J lost 3 bases, and 4 bases lay in between. The length of the CDR3 is 12 residues.

The chain recombines TRBV28 with TRBJ1-6, with D possibly TRBD1 on 6 matching bases. The CDR3 has 14 residues. Germline V lookup: CDR1 MDHEN, CDR2 SYDVKM. Trimming pared 3 bases from V and 10 bases from J, leaving 13 bases between. CDR3 residues: CASSFLQGSSPLHF. The CDR3 DNA reads TGTGCCAGCAGTTTTTTACAGGGTAGCTCACCCCTCCACTTT.

This clone was seen just once. V usage is TRBV29-1 and J usage is TRBJ2-3, with a possible D match to TRBD1 (6 bases). Germline V CDR1 and CDR2: SQVTM, ANQGSEA. This CDR3 spans 15 amino acids. V was trimmed by 0 bases and J by 3 bases, leaving 13 bases between them. The CDR3 DNA sequence: TGCAGCGTTGAAGATTTAACAGGGCGAACAGATACGCAGTATTTT. It codes for CSVEDLTGRTDTQYF.

This clone occurred a few times. Here the CDR3 DNA reads TGCGCCAGCAGCCCGGGGCTATATGAGACCCAGTACTTC. Protein: CASSPGLYETQYF. The chain carries TRBV5-1 and TRBJ2-5; perhaps D is TRBD1 or TRBD2 (5 bases each). This CDR3 region has 13 residues. The germline gives CDR1 SGHRS, CDR2 YFSETQ. V was shortened by 4 bases and J by 5 bases, with 12 bases between the two germline ends.

The chain carries TRBV27 and TRBJ1-4, with TRBD1 identical over 8 bases. V shed 3 bases, J shed 8 bases, and the junction held 5 bases outside the gene matches. Germline lookup yields CDR1 MNHEY and CDR2 SMNVEV (reference sequence). CDR3 length: 14 amino acids. The CDR3 nucleotides are TGTGCCAGCAGTTTCCGGGACAGGTCCGAAAAACTGTTTTTT. Translation: CASSFRDRSEKLFF. Filled out from reference TRBV27 and TRBJ1-4, the complete variable domain reads EAQVTQNPRYLITVTGKKLTVTCSQNMNHEYMSWYRQDPGLGLRQIYYSMNVEVTDKGDVPEGYKVSRKEKRNFPLILESPSPNQTSLYFCASSFRDRSEKLFFGSGTQLSVL.

The genes are TRBV5-1 and TRBJ2-1; TRBD2 matches 9 bases. Germline CDR1 SGHRS, CDR2 YFSETQ. This CDR3 spans 14 amino acids. Unmatched junction bases numbered 3, after V lost 4 bases and J lost 4 bases. The chain's CDR3 is CASSPSGGYNEQFF. As DNA, the CDR3 is TGCGCCAGCAGCCCGAGCGGGGGGTACAATGAGCAGTTCTTC.

This clone appeared a few times. This chain uses TRBV7-9 with TRBJ1-1; 8 bases fit TRBD1. CDR1 SEHNR and CDR2 FQNEAQ come from the germline V gene (reference sequence). This CDR3 is 17 amino acids long. Unmatched junction bases numbered 16, after V lost 6 bases and J lost 4 bases. The CDR3 region has the DNA TGTGCCAGCAGTGGACTTCGGACAGGGTTGGGGGTCACTGAAGCTTTCTTT. It yields the protein CASSGLRTGLGVTEAFF.

This chain uses TRBV7-2 with TRBJ1-1; no clear D. There are 16 residues in the CDR3. Germline-derived CDR1 and CDR2 are SGHTA and FQGNSA. V lost 1 base and J lost 3, with 15 bases in between. The CDR3 nucleotides are TGTGCCAGCAGCTTAGTGCACCAGGCAGCCTACACTGAAGCTTTCTTT. Translation: CASSLVHQAAYTEAFF.

The chain employs TRBV19 and TRBJ1-6; TRBD1 matches 8 bases. V shed 2 bases, J shed 14 bases, and the junction held 11 bases outside the gene matches. Germline CDR1 is LNHDA and CDR2 is SQIVND (reference sequence). The CDR3 runs to 15 residues. CDR3 sequence (DNA): TGTGCCAGTAGTATAACGGCGGACAGGGCCTCGGCCCTCCACTTT. Translated: CASSITADRASALHF.

This chain joins TRBV5-6 and TRBJ1-1; unclear D gene. The V end was cut by 2 bases, the J end by 0 bases, with 8 bases between. The germline V gene has CDR1 SGHDT and CDR2 YYEEEE. This CDR3 is built from 14 residues. The CDR3, as DNA: TGTGCCAGCAGCTTTTCTCCGGTGAACACTGAAGCTTTCTTT. This gives the protein CASSFSPVNTEAFF.

The V and J genes are TRBV7-9 and TRBJ1-1; D unclear. The CDR3 totals 15 residues. The V gene's germline CDR1 is SEHNR and CDR2 FQNEAQ (reference sequence). Trimming cost V 4 bases and J 3 bases, with 15 bases left between them. The CDR3 spells CASSSRTDGYTEAFF. The CDR3 DNA reads as TGTGCCAGCAGCTCACGGACTGACGGATACACTGAAGCTTTCTTT. Together with reference TRBV7-9 and TRBJ1-1, the CDR3 gives the full variable domain: DTGVSQNPRHKITKRGQNVTFRCDPISEHNRLYWYRQTLGQGPEFLTYFQNEAQLEKSRLLSDRFSAERPKGSFSTLEIQRTEQGDSAMYLCASSSRTDGYTEAFFGQGTRLTVV.

This chain links TRBV25-1 with TRBJ2-3; D may correspond to TRBD1 or TRBD2 (7 bases each). V gave up 1 base and J gave up 3 bases, with 14 bases separating them. CDR1 MGHDK and CDR2 SYGVNS come from the germline V gene. The CDR3 spans 16 residues. CDR3 bases: TGTGCCAGCAGTGAATGGGGCAGGGGGGGGACAGATACGCAGTATTTT. Translating it yields CASSEWGRGGTDTQYF.

This clone was observed at least ten times. The rearrangement links TRBV5-1 to TRBJ2-5, with TRBD2 matching 11 bases. The germline CDR1 and CDR2 sequences are SGHRS and YFSETQ. Trimming at V came to 0 bases and at J to 5 bases, leaving 12 bases not matched to a gene. The CDR3 runs to 18 residues. CDR3 nucleotides: TGCGCCAGCAGCTTGGGGGGGACTAGCGGACCGGGAGGGGAGACCCAGTACTTC. It yields the protein CASSLGGTSGPGGETQYF.

V gene TRBV19 combines with J gene TRBJ1-1, with 7 bases lining up with TRBD1. V trimming: 6 bases; J trimming: 0 bases; junction bases outside the gene matches: 10. The CDR3 covers 16 residues. The germline V gene has CDR1 LNHDA and CDR2 SQIVND (reference sequence). The CDR3 DNA reads TGTGCCAGTAGCAGGTTTTGGGACAGAATGAACACTGAAGCTTTCTTT. Its translation is CASSRFWDRMNTEAFF.

This chain links TRBV7-9 with TRBJ2-5; 7 bases fit TRBD1. Germline V gene sequence: CDR1 SEHNR, CDR2 FQNEAQ (reference sequence). This CDR3 spans 14 amino acids. Germline trimming cut 0 bases from V and 2 bases from J; bases unmatched to any gene: 0. CDR3 nucleotide sequence: TGTGCCAGCAGCTTAGCGGACAGGCAAGAGACCCAGTACTTC. Residues: CASSLADRQETQYF. The whole variable domain, filled in from reference TRBV7-9 and TRBJ2-5, reads DTGVSQNPRHKITKRGQNVTFRCDPISEHNRLYWYRQTLGQGPEFLTYFQNEAQLEKSRLLSDRFSAERPKGSFSTLEIQRTEQGDSAMYLCASSLADRQETQYFGPGTRLLVL.

The V gene is TRBV11-2, the J gene TRBJ2-7; maybe TRBD1 (8 bases). This CDR3 is built from 14 residues. Germline CDR1 reads SGHAT; CDR2 reads FQNNGV. Deletions cut 1 base from V and 5 bases from J, with 12 bases between. The DNA for the CDR3 is TGTGCCAGCAGCTTAGGTACAGGGGGGGACGAGCAGTACGTC. This gives the protein CASSLGTGGDEQYV.

The chain has TRBV18 and TRBJ1-6, with 7 bases identical to TRBD1. Losses at the gene ends were 3 bases for V and 7 bases for J; bases not matched to a gene: 3. CDR3 size: 14 residues. From germline, CDR1 is KGHSH and CDR2 LQKENI. DNA for the CDR3: TGTGCCAGCTCACCGGAGACAGGGAATTCACCCCTCCACTTT. Protein product: CASSPETGNSPLHF.

The chain joins TRBV5-5 to TRBJ2-7, with 7 positions matching TRBD1. Germline V gene sequence: CDR1 SGHKS, CDR2 YYEKEE (reference sequence). J gave up 4 bases and V 4 bases, and 8 bases lay outside the gene matches. The length of the CDR3 is 14 residues. CDR3 region: CASSPNRGLYEQYF. The CDR3 DNA follows: TGTGCCAGCAGCCCTAACAGGGGCCTATACGAGCAGTACTTC.

The chain carries TRBV4-1 and TRBJ2-3, with D possibly TRBD1 on 7 matching bases. V lost 0 bases and J lost 1, with 20 bases in between. Germline V gene sequence: CDR1 MGHRA, CDR2 YSYEKL. The CDR3 loop spans 19 amino acids. The CDR3 sequence is CASSQDPGRGESGTDTQYF. The CDR3 DNA sequence: TGCGCCAGCAGCCAAGATCCGGGCAGGGGGGAGTCTGGCACAGATACGCAGTATTTT.

The chain recombines TRBV6-1 with TRBJ1-2, with TRBD1 matching over 9 bases. In germline, CDR1 is MNHNS, CDR2 SASEGT. The J segment lost 4 bases and the V segment lost 5 bases, leaving 5 bases of the junction unmatched. There are 14 residues in the CDR3. CDR3 in amino acids: CASSFDRGGYGYTF. For the CDR3, the DNA is TGTGCCAGCAGTTTTGACAGGGGGGGCTATGGCTACACCTTC.

The chain combines TRBV6-5 with TRBJ2-3; D is tentatively TRBD1 or TRBD2 (5 bases each). Germline V gives CDR1 MNHEY, CDR2 SVGAGI. Deletions cut 5 bases from V and 2 bases from J, with 11 bases between. The CDR3 length is 14 residues. The chain's CDR3 is CASSRDGYTDTQYF. In DNA form, the CDR3 reads TGTGCCAGCAGTCGGGACGGTTACACAGATACGCAGTATTTT.